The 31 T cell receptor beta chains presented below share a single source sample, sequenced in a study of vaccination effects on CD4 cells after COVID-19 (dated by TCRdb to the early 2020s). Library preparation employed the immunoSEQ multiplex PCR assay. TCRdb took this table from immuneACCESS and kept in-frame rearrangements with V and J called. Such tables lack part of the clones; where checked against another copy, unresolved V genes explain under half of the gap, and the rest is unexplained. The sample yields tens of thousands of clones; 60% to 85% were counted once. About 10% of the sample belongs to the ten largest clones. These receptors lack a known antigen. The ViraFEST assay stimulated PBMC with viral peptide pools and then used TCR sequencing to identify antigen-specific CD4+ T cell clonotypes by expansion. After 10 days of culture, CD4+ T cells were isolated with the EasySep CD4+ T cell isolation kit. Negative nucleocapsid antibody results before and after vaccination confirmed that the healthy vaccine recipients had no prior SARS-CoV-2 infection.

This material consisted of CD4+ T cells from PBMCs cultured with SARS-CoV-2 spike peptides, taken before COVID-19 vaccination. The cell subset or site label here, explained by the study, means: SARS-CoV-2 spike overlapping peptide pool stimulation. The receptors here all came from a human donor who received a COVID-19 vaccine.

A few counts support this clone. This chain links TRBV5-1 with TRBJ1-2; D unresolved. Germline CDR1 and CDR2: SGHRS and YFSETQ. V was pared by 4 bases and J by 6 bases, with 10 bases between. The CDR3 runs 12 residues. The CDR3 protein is CASSPPGDGYTF. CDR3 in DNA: TGCGCCAGCAGCCCACCTGGGGATGGCTACACCTTC.

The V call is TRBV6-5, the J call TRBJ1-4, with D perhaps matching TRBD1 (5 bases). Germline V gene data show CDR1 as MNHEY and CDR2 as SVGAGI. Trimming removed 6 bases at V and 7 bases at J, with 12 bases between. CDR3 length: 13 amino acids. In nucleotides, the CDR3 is TGTGCCAGCAGGACGGGGGTGGGTGAAAAACTGTTTTTT. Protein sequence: CASRTGVGEKLFF.

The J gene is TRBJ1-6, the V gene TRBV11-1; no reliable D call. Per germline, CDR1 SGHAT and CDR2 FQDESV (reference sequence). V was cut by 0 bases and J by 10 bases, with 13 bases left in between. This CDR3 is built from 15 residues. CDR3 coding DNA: TGTGCCAGCAGCTTAGCGACGGCCCTGGGATCACCCCTCCACTTT. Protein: CASSLATALGSPLHF.

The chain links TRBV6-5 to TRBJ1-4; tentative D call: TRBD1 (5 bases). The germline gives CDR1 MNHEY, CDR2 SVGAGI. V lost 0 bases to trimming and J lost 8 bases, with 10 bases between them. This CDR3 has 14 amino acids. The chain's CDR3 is CASSYSGRAEKLFF. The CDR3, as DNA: TGTGCCAGCAGTTACTCGGGCAGGGCGGAAAAACTGTTTTTT.

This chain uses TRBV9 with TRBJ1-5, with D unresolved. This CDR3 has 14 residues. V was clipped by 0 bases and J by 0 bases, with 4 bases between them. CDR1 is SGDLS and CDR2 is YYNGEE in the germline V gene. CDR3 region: CASSVDPSNQPQHF. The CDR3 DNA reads TGTGCCAGCAGCGTAGACCCTAGCAATCAGCCCCAGCATTTT.

Here the CDR3 reads CASSVARAGAGNTIYF. In DNA, the CDR3 is TGTGCCAGCAGCGTAGCTAGGGCAGGGGCGGGAAACACCATATATTTT. V usage is TRBV9 and J usage is TRBJ1-3, with D possibly TRBD1 on 6 matching bases. The CDR3 has 16 amino acids. Deletions cut 0 bases from V and 4 bases from J, with 14 bases between. The germline CDR1 and CDR2 sequences are SGDLS and YYNGEE.

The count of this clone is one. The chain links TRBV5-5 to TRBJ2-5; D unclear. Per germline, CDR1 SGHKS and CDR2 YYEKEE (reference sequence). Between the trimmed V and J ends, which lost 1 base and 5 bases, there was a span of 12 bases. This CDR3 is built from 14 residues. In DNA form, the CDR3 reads TGTGCCAGCAGCTTGTGGCCCCTTACGGAGACCCAGTACTTC. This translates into CASSLWPLTETQYF.

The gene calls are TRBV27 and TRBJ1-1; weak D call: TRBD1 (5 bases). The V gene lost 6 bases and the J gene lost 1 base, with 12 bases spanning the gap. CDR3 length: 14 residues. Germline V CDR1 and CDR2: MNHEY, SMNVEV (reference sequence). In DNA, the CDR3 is TGTGCCAGCAGATACGGGGGACCGAACACTGAAGCTTTCTTT. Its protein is CASRYGGPNTEAFF.

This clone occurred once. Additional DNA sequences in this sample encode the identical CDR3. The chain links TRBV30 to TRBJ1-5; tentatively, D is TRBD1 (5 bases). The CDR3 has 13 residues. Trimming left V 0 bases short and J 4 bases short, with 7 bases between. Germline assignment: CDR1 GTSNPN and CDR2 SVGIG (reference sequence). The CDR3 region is CAWSVRGNQPQHF. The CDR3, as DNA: TGTGCCTGGAGTGTACGGGGGAATCAGCCCCAGCATTTT. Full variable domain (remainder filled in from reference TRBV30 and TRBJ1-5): SQTIHQWPATLVQPVGSPLSLECTVEGTSNPNLYWYRQAAGRGLQLLFYSVGIGQISSEVPQNLSASRPQDRQFILSSKKLLLSDSGFYLCAWSVRGNQPQHFGDGTRLSIL.

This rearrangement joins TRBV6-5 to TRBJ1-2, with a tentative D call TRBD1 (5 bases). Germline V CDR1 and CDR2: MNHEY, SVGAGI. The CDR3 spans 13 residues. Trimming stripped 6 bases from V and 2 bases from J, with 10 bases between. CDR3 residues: CASRNSGNYGYTF. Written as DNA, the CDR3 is TGTGCCAGCAGGAATTCAGGGAACTATGGCTACACCTTC.

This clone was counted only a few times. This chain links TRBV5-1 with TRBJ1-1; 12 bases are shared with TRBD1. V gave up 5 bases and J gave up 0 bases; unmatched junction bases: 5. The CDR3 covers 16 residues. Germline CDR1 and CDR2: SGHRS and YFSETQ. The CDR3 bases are TGCGCCAGCAGGACCGGGACAGGGGGCATGAACACTGAAGCTTTCTTT. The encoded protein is CASRTGTGGMNTEAFF.

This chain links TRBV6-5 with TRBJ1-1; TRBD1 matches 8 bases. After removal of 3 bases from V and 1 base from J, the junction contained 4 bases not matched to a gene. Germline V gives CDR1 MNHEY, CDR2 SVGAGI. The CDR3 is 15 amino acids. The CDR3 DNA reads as TGTGCCAGCAGTTATGGAGGGACAGGGAACACTGAAGCTTTCTTT. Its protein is CASSYGGTGNTEAFF.

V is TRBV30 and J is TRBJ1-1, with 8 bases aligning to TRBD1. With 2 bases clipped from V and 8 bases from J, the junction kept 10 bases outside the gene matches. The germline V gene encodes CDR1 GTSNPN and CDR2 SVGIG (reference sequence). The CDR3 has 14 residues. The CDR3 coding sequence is TGTGCCTGGAGTCCCAGGGGGCGCTTTGGGGAAGCTTTCTTT. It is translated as CAWSPRGRFGEAFF.

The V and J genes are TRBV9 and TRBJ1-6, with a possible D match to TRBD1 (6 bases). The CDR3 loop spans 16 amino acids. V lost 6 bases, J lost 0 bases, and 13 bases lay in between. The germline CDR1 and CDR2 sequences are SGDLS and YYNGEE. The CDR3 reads CASNKGGSSYNSPLHF. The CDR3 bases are TGTGCCAGCAACAAGGGGGGGAGCTCCTATAATTCACCCCTCCACTTT.

The CDR3 region is CASRGRGGISHGYTF. CDR3 bases: TGTGCCAGCAGGGGTAGGGGGGGCATTAGCCATGGCTACACCTTC. V usage is TRBV2 and J usage is TRBJ1-2, with TRBD1 as a possible D gene (6 bases). Trimming took 6 bases from V and 6 from J, leaving 20 bases between them. CDR1 and CDR2 (germline): SNHLY, FYNNEI. This CDR3 is 15 amino acids long.

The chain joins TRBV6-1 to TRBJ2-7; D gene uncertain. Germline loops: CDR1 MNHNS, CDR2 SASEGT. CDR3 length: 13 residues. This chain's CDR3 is CASREGRFYEQYV. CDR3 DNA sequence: TGTGCCAGCAGGGAAGGACGGTTCTACGAGCAGTACGTC.

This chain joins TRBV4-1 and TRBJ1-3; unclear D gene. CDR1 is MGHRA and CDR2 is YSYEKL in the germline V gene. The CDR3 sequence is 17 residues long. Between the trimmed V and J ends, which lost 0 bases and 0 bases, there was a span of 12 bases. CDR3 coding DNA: TGCGCCAGCAGCCAAGAGAAGAACAGTATCTCTGGAAACACCATATATTTT. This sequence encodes CASSQEKNSISGNTIYF.

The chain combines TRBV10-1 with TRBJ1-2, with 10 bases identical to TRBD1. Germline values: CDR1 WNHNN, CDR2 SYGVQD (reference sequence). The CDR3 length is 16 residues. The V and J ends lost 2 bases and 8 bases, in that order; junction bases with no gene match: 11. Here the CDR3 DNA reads TGCGCCAGCAGTGAGGACGGAACCGGGACAGGGGACGGCTACACCTTC. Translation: CASSEDGTGTGDGYTF.

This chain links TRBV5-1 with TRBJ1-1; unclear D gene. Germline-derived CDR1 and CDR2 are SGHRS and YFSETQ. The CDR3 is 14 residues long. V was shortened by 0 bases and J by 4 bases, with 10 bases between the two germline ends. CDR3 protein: CASSLAGIGTEAFF. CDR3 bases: TGCGCCAGCAGCTTGGCAGGTATCGGCACTGAAGCTTTCTTT.

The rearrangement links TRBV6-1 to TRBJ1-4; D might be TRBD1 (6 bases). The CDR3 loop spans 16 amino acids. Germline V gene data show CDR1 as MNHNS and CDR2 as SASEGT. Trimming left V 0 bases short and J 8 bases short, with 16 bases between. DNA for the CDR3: TGTGCCAGCAGTGAAGCGCTTCAGGCAGGGGAGGAAAAACTGTTTTTT. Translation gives CASSEALQAGEEKLFF.

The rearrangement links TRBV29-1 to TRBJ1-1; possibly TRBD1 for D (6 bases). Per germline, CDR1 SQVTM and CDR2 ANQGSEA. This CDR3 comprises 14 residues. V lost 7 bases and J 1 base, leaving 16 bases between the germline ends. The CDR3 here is CSGGGGTRNTEAFF. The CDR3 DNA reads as TGCAGCGGGGGAGGTGGGACACGGAACACTGAAGCTTTCTTT.

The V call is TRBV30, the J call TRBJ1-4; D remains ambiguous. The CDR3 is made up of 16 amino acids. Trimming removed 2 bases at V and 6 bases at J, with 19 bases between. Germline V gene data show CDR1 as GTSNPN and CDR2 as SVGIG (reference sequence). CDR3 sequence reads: CAWSFALGIPDEKLFF. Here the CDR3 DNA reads TGTGCCTGGAGTTTCGCTTTGGGGATCCCTGATGAAAAACTGTTTTTT. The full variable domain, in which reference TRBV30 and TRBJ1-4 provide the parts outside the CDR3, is SQTIHQWPATLVQPVGSPLSLECTVEGTSNPNLYWYRQAAGRGLQLLFYSVGIGQISSEVPQNLSASRPQDRQFILSSKKLLLSDSGFYLCAWSFALGIPDEKLFFGSGTQLSVL.

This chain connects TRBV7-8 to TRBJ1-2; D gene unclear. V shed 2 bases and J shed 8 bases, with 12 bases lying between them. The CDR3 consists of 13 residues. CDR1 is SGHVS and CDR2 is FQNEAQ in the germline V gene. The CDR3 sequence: CASSLQAGRGYTF. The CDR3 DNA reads TGTGCCAGCAGCTTACAGGCAGGACGGGGCTACACCTTC.

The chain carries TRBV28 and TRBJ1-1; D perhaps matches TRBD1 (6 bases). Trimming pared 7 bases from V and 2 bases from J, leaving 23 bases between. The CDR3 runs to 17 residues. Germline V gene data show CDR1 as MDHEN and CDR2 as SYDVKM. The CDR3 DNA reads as TGTGCCAGCATAGGGACAAGGGGTCCCCACGCTAACACTGAAGCTTTCTTT. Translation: CASIGTRGPHANTEAFF. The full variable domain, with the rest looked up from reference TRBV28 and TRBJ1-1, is DVKVTQSSRYLVKRTGEKVFLECVQDMDHENMFWYRQDPGLGLRLIYFSYDVKMKEKGDIPEGYSVSREKKERFSLILESASTNQTSMYLCASIGTRGPHANTEAFFGQGTRLTVV.

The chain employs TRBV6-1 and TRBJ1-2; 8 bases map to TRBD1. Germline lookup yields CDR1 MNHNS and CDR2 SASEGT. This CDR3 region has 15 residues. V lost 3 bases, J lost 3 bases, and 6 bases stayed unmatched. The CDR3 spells CASSERTGWYYGYTF. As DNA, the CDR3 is TGTGCCAGCAGTGAGAGGACAGGGTGGTACTATGGCTACACCTTC.

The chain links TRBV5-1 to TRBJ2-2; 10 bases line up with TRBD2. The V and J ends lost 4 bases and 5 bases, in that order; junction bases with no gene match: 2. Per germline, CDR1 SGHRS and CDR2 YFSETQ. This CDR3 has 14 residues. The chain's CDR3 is CASSVTSGTGELFF. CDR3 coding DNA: TGCGCCAGCAGCGTGACTAGCGGGACCGGGGAGCTGTTTTTT. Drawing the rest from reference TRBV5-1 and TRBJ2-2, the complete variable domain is KAGVTQTPRYLIKTRGQQVTLSCSPISGHRSVSWYQQTPGQGLQFLFEYFSETQRNKGNFPGRFSGRQFSNSRSEMNVSTLELGDSALYLCASSVTSGTGELFFGEGSRLTVL.

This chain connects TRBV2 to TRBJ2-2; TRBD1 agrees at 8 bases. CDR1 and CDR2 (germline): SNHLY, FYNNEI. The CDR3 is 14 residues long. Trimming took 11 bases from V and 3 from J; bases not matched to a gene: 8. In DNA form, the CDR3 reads TGTGCCGGCCGGGACAGGAGCTACACCGGGGAGCTGTTTTTT. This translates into CAGRDRSYTGELFF.

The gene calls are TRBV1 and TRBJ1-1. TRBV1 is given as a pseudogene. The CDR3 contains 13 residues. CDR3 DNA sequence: TGCACCAGCAGCCAAGATGTCCGCACTGAAGCTTTCTTT. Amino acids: CTSSQDVRTEAFF.

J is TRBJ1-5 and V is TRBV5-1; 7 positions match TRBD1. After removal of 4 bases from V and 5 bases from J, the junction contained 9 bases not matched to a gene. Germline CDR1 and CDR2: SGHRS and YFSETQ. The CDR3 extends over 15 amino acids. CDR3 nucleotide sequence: TGCGCCAGCAGCCTATCCGGACAGGACTATCAGCCCCAGCATTTT. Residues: CASSLSGQDYQPQHF. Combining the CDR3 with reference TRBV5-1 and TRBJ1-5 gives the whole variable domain KAGVTQTPRYLIKTRGQQVTLSCSPISGHRSVSWYQQTPGQGLQFLFEYFSETQRNKGNFPGRFSGRQFSNSRSEMNVSTLELGDSALYLCASSLSGQDYQPQHFGDGTRLSIL.

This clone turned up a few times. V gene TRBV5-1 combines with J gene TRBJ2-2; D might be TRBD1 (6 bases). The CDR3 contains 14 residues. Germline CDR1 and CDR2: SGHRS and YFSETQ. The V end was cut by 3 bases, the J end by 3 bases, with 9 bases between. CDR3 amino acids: CASSWQGHTGELFF. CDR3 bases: TGCGCCAGCAGCTGGCAGGGGCACACCGGGGAGCTGTTTTTT.

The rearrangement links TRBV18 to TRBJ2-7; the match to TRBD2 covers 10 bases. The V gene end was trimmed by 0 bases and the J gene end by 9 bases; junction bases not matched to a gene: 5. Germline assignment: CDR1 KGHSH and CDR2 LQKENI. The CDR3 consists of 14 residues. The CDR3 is CASSPPSGGVGQYV. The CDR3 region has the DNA TGTGCCAGCTCACCACCCAGCGGGGGGGTGGGGCAGTACGTC.